These 2 T cell receptor beta chains were all obtained from the same sample, sequenced in a study of T-cell memory formation after mild COVID-19. One entry per CDR3 protein, called by TCRdb with MiXCR from the 5' RACE reads. This table holds a few hundred thousand distinct CDR3 sequences, 20% to 25% found once. Sequenced input: PBMCs or a T cell subset sorted from them (not recorded which). These receptors were collected from a young man who had mild COVID-19 (a few samples of this study predate the infection). Cell type and time point are not known.

The genes are TRBV19 and TRBJ2-1; D might be TRBD2 (6 bases). The germline V gene has CDR1 LNHDA and CDR2 SQIVND (reference sequence). Trimming cost V 7 bases and J 6 bases, with 19 bases left between them. The CDR3 runs to 15 residues. Here the CDR3 reads CASKEFGGPVNEQFF. The CDR3, as DNA: TGTGCCAGTAAAGAGTTCGGGGGTCCCGTCAATGAGCAGTTCTTC.

The V call is TRBV28, the J call TRBJ2-7, with a tentative D call TRBD1 (5 bases). CDR1 and CDR2 from the germline V gene are MDHEN and SYDVKM. Trimming pared 6 bases from V and 4 bases from J, leaving 13 bases between. The CDR3 length is 13 residues. The CDR3 nucleotides read TGTGCCAGCAGAATAAATCAGGGATACGAGCAGTACGTC. Translated, it gives CASRINQGYEQYV.